This is a list of T cell receptor beta chains from one sample in a study of cytomegalovirus exposure and HLA in healthy donors. The data were produced by immunoSEQ multiplex PCR, yet TCRdb's version contains in-frame clones alone and is incomplete. The table lists around 170,000 clones, over 75% of them singletons. Sequencing was carried out using PBMCs. Receptors originate from a woman between 50 and 59 years old in good health and CMV-seropositive. Both conserved end residues are part of each CDR3. D genes are given only for firm matches. For some rows the clone size is stated as once, few or many, or as a class when expanded; others skip it.

d_gene: TRBD1; v_gene: TRBV9; abundance: NA; j_gene: TRBJ1-2; CDR3aa: CASSVAVTTGTGGDGYTF; CDR3nt: TGTGCCAGCAGCGTAGCCGTCACAACCGGGACAGGGGGCGATGGCTACACCTTC
d_gene: NA; v_gene: TRBV13; abundance: few; j_gene: TRBJ2-7; CDR3aa: CASSPRQSSYEQYF; CDR3nt: TGTGCCAGCAGCCCTCGACAGAGCTCCTACGAGCAGTACTTC
d_gene: NA; v_gene: TRBV6-1; abundance: NA; j_gene: TRBJ1-2; CDR3aa: CASSVGGRPYGYTF; CDR3nt: TGTGCCAGCAGTGTGGGGGGACGGCCCTATGGCTACACCTTC
d_gene: NA; v_gene: TRBV7-9; abundance: NA; j_gene: TRBJ1-2; CDR3aa: CASSRTFDGYTF; CDR3nt: TGTGCCAGCAGCCGGACATTTGATGGCTACACCTTC
d_gene: NA; v_gene: TRBV4-3; abundance: NA; j_gene: TRBJ1-2; CDR3aa: CASSQGTGHNYGYTF; CDR3nt: TGCGCCAGCAGCCAGGGAACGGGACACAACTATGGCTACACCTTC
d_gene: NA; v_gene: TRBV11-2; abundance: few; j_gene: TRBJ1-2; CDR3aa: CASRGGKNYGYTF; CDR3nt: TGTGCCAGCAGGGGCGGGAAAAACTATGGCTACACCTTC
d_gene: TRBD1; v_gene: TRBV18; abundance: few; j_gene: TRBJ2-7; CDR3aa: CASSPRQGTYEQYF; CDR3nt: TGTGCCAGCTCACCGAGACAGGGTACCTACGAGCAGTACTTC
d_gene: NA; v_gene: TRBV7-9; abundance: NA; j_gene: TRBJ1-2; CDR3aa: CASSFGGRDGYTF; CDR3nt: TGTGCCAGCAGCTTCGGGGGACGTGATGGCTACACCTTC
d_gene: TRBD2; v_gene: TRBV27; abundance: NA; j_gene: TRBJ2-7; CDR3aa: CASSLTSSGGGSTSGRYEQYF; CDR3nt: TGTGCCAGCAGTTTAACAAGTAGTGGTGGCGGGTCTACTAGCGGGAGATACGAGCAGTACTTC
d_gene: NA; v_gene: TRBV19; abundance: few; j_gene: TRBJ1-3; CDR3aa: CASRTTDLSGNTIYF; CDR3nt: TGTGCCAGTAGAACGACAGATCTTTCTGGAAACACCATATATTTT
d_gene: TRBD2; v_gene: TRBV7-3; abundance: NA; j_gene: TRBJ2-1; CDR3aa: CASSQRGGSYNEQFF; CDR3nt: TGTGCCAGCAGCCAACGGGGGGGCTCCTACAATGAGCAGTTCTTC
d_gene: TRBD2; v_gene: TRBV7-9; abundance: few; j_gene: TRBJ2-7; CDR3aa: CASSLLAGVAEQYF; CDR3nt: TGTGCCAGCAGCTTACTAGCGGGAGTGGCCGAGCAGTACTTC
d_gene: TRBD1; v_gene: TRBV29-1; abundance: NA; j_gene: TRBJ2-3; CDR3aa: CSVFGTGSTDTQYF; CDR3nt: TGCAGCGTATTTGGGACAGGGAGCACAGATACGCAGTATTTT
d_gene: NA; v_gene: TRBV6-5; abundance: NA; j_gene: TRBJ1-3; CDR3aa: CASTNLYSGNTIYF; CDR3nt: TGTGCCAGCACGAACCTCTACTCTGGAAACACCATATATTTT
d_gene: TRBD1; v_gene: TRBV5-6; abundance: NA; j_gene: TRBJ1-6; CDR3aa: CASSAPPGTGVDNSPLHF; CDR3nt: TGTGCCAGCAGCGCCCCGCCCGGGACAGGGGTTGATAATTCACCCCTCCACTTT
d_gene: TRBD2; v_gene: TRBV5-4; abundance: few; j_gene: TRBJ2-1; CDR3aa: CASIGLAGEGEQFF; CDR3nt: TGTGCCAGCATCGGACTAGCGGGAGAGGGAGAGCAGTTCTTC
d_gene: NA; v_gene: TRBV28; abundance: few; j_gene: TRBJ2-5; CDR3aa: CASMGQGRETQYF; CDR3nt: TGTGCCAGCATGGGTCAGGGCCGGGAGACCCAGTACTTC
d_gene: NA; v_gene: TRBV28; abundance: NA; j_gene: TRBJ1-6; CDR3aa: CASGGRRGGNSPLHF; CDR3nt: TGTGCCAGCGGCGGGAGGAGGGGCGGCAATTCACCCCTCCACTTT
d_gene: TRBD2; v_gene: TRBV5-1; abundance: NA; j_gene: TRBJ2-5; CDR3aa: CASGLAGEETQYF; CDR3nt: TGCGCCAGCGGACTAGCGGGAGAGGAGACCCAGTACTTC
d_gene: TRBD2; v_gene: TRBV27; abundance: NA; j_gene: TRBJ2-7; CDR3aa: CATSREGSYEQYF; CDR3nt: TGTGCCACTAGTAGGGAGGGTTCCTACGAGCAGTACTTC
d_gene: TRBD1; v_gene: TRBV7-2; abundance: NA; j_gene: TRBJ1-2; CDR3aa: CASSLTGAYGYTF; CDR3nt: TGTGCCAGCAGCTTAACAGGGGCCTATGGCTACACCTTC
d_gene: TRBD1; v_gene: TRBV28; abundance: NA; j_gene: TRBJ2-3; CDR3aa: CASSLRQGFEAQYF; CDR3nt: TGTGCCAGCAGTTTACGACAGGGGTTTGAGGCGCAGTATTTT
d_gene: NA; v_gene: TRBV4-3; abundance: NA; j_gene: TRBJ2-7; CDR3aa: CASSQQDRSYEQYF; CDR3nt: TGCGCCAGCAGCCAACAAGACAGATCCTACGAGCAGTACTTC
d_gene: NA; v_gene: TRBV28; abundance: NA; j_gene: TRBJ2-6; CDR3aa: CASTPPAGANVLTF; CDR3nt: TGTGCCAGCACTCCCCCCGCTGGGGCCAACGTCCTGACTTTC
d_gene: NA; v_gene: TRBV9; abundance: NA; j_gene: TRBJ2-5; CDR3aa: CASSVAQGEETQYF; CDR3nt: TGTGCCAGCAGCGTAGCACAGGGTGAAGAGACCCAGTACTTC
d_gene: TRBD1; v_gene: TRBV28; abundance: once; j_gene: TRBJ2-7; CDR3aa: CASINRGRDYEQYF; CDR3nt: TGTGCCAGCATTAACAGGGGGCGGGACTACGAGCAGTACTTC
d_gene: NA; v_gene: TRBV27; abundance: NA; j_gene: TRBJ2-7; CDR3aa: CASRQGAEQYF; CDR3nt: TGTGCCAGCAGACAAGGGGCCGAGCAGTACTTC
d_gene: NA; v_gene: TRBV28; abundance: NA; j_gene: TRBJ1-5; CDR3aa: CASSLPGSNQPQHF; CDR3nt: TGTGCCAGCAGTTTGCCGGGAAGCAATCAGCCCCAGCATTTT
d_gene: TRBD2; v_gene: TRBV28; abundance: NA; j_gene: TRBJ2-3; CDR3aa: CASSSFGTSGGVDTQYF; CDR3nt: TGTGCCAGCAGTTCCTTTGGGACTAGCGGGGGGGTAGATACGCAGTATTTT
d_gene: NA; v_gene: TRBV5-1; abundance: NA; j_gene: TRBJ2-1; CDR3aa: CASSFGDPNEQFF; CDR3nt: TGCGCCAGCAGCTTTGGAGACCCGAATGAGCAGTTCTTC
d_gene: NA; v_gene: TRBV28; abundance: NA; j_gene: TRBJ2-5; CDR3aa: CASSFQGQETQYF; CDR3nt: TGTGCCAGCAGTTTTCAGGGACAAGAGACCCAGTACTTC
d_gene: TRBD2; v_gene: TRBV18; abundance: NA; j_gene: TRBJ2-5; CDR3aa: CASSPLAGVYQETQYF; CDR3nt: TGTGCCAGCTCACCACTAGCGGGAGTATACCAAGAGACCCAGTACTTC
d_gene: NA; v_gene: TRBV5-6; abundance: NA; j_gene: TRBJ1-2; CDR3aa: CASSWAGTQHNYGYTF; CDR3nt: TGTGCCAGCAGCTGGGCCGGGACACAGCATAACTATGGCTACACCTTC
d_gene: TRBD1; v_gene: TRBV6-6; abundance: NA; j_gene: TRBJ2-7; CDR3aa: CASRSGTGAYEQYF; CDR3nt: TGTGCCAGCAGATCCGGGACAGGGGCCTACGAGCAGTACTTC
d_gene: NA; v_gene: TRBV5-8; abundance: NA; j_gene: TRBJ1-1; CDR3aa: CASSLVGGRGETEAFF; CDR3nt: TGTGCCAGCAGCTTGGTAGGGGGTAGAGGGGAAACTGAAGCTTTCTTT
d_gene: TRBD1; v_gene: TRBV7-9; abundance: NA; j_gene: TRBJ2-1; CDR3aa: CASSWGQGFDEQFF; CDR3nt: TGTGCCAGCAGCTGGGGACAGGGATTCGATGAGCAGTTCTTC
d_gene: TRBD1; v_gene: TRBV7-9; abundance: NA; j_gene: TRBJ1-3; CDR3aa: CASSAGQGRNTIYF; CDR3nt: TGTGCCAGCAGCGCAGGACAGGGGCGAAACACCATATATTTT
d_gene: TRBD1; v_gene: TRBV7-9; abundance: few; j_gene: TRBJ1-4; CDR3aa: CASSLGGGGSEKLFF; CDR3nt: TGTGCCAGCAGCTTAGGAGGAGGGGGCTCTGAAAAACTGTTTTTT